These T cell receptor beta chains were read from a single sample in a study of CD8+ T cells in alopecia areata. Clones were read by immunoSEQ multiplex PCR, and TCRdb kept only the in-frame ones, dropping some. The top ten clones hold roughly 0.92% of a sample with roughly 140,000 clones, about half of them seen once. The sequences come from CD4+ T cells sorted from blood, collected at week 0. Source of these receptors: a human donor with alopecia areata. The CDR3 runs from the conserved cysteine through the conserved F or W. Fields, in order: clone size, J gene, CDR3 length, V gene, D gene, CDR3 protein, CDR3 DNA. A D gene is named only where the DNA matches it firmly. Clone size is stated in some rows and not others, as once, few, many or a class when expanded.

>NA|TRBJ2-3|15|TRBV15|NA
CATSRVGLSTDTQYF
TGTGCCACCAGCAGAGTCGGGTTGAGCACAGATACGCAGTATTTT
>few|TRBJ2-5|12|TRBV2|NA
CASRITRETQYF
TGTGCCAGCAGAATCACGAGGGAGACCCAGTACTTC
>NA|TRBJ2-3|14|TRBV30|TRBD1
CAWSFGQGTDTQYF
TGTGCCTGGAGTTTCGGACAGGGCACAGATACGCAGTATTTT
>NA|TRBJ1-3|13|TRBV7-2|NA
CASSLRQENTIYF
TGTGCCAGCAGCTTGCGTCAGGAAAACACCATATATTTT
>NA|TRBJ2-7|11|TRBV20-1|NA
CSAIAAYEQYF
TGCAGTGCTATCGCGGCCTACGAGCAGTACTTC
>NA|TRBJ1-1|15|TRBV19|NA
CASSMWTGERAEAFF
TGTGCCAGTAGTATGTGGACGGGGGAAAGGGCTGAAGCTTTCTTT
>NA|TRBJ1-2|12|TRBV29-1|NA
CSVESEAGGYTF
TGCAGCGTTGAATCGGAGGCCGGGGGCTACACCTTC
>NA|TRBJ2-3|15|TRBV5-1|TRBD2
CASSPSGRNTDTQYF
TGCGCCAGCAGCCCTAGCGGGAGGAATACAGATACGCAGTATTTT
>NA|TRBJ2-1|14|TRBV2|NA
CASTLSVGSGEQFF
TGTGCCAGCACGTTAAGTGTAGGGTCGGGTGAGCAGTTCTTC
>NA|TRBJ2-1|18|TRBV7-8|TRBD1
CASSIKGADGLFLYEQFF
TGTGCCAGCAGCATAAAGGGGGCAGATGGACTTTTCCTTTATGAGCAGTTCTTC
>NA|TRBJ2-5|11|TRBV25-1|NA
CASRGTLGAYF
TGTGCCAGCAGGGGGACATTGGGGGCGTACTTC
>NA|TRBJ1-2|13|TRBV29-1|NA
CSVDLGASGGYTF
TGCAGCGTTGATTTAGGGGCCTCCGGTGGCTACACCTTC
>NA|TRBJ2-3|16|TRBV11-3|TRBD2
CASSLKVAGFTDTQYF
TGTGCCAGCAGCTTGAAGGTAGCGGGATTCACAGATACGCAGTATTTT
>NA|TRBJ1-4|15|TRBV2|NA
CASSLLGATNEKLFF
TGTGCCAGCAGTCTCCTGGGTGCAACTAATGAAAAACTGTTTTTT
>NA|TRBJ2-4|15|TRBV11-3|NA
CASRLGTDSKNIQYF
TGTGCCAGCAGGTTAGGGACCGACTCCAAAAACATTCAGTACTTC
>NA|TRBJ1-2|10|TRBV30|NA
CASWASGYTF
TGTGCCTCGTGGGCAAGTGGCTACACCTTC
>many|TRBJ1-5|14|TRBV10-3|NA
CAIRAGFGNQPQHF
TGTGCCATCCGGGCAGGGTTTGGTAATCAGCCCCAGCATTTT
>once|TRBJ2-3|15|TRBV6-5|NA
CASSLQGGVTDTQYF
TGTGCCAGCAGCCTACAAGGGGGAGTCACAGATACGCAGTATTTT
>NA|TRBJ2-1|14|TRBV29-1|NA
CSVAPGRHGGEQFF
TGCAGCGTGGCCCCTGGCAGACACGGGGGAGAGCAGTTCTTC
>NA|TRBJ1-2|12|TRBV7-9|NA
CASSSARSEYTF
TGTGCCAGCAGCTCTGCTAGGTCGGAATACACCTTC
>many|TRBJ2-6|18|TRBV11-2|TRBD2
CASTQTGLAGPGANVLTF
TGTGCCAGCACCCAAACGGGACTAGCGGGCCCTGGGGCCAACGTCCTGACTTTC
>NA|TRBJ1-5|15|TRBV7-2|TRBD1
CASSLDRGSNQPQHF
TGTGCCAGCAGCTTAGACAGGGGAAGCAATCAGCCCCAGCATTTT